This T cell receptor beta chain originates from a study of tumor and adjacent non-tumor tissue in lung cancer. Study as a whole: The cohort had approximately 13 adenocarcinoma, a couple of squamous cell and 1 small cell patients.

Study-wide findings and caveats: TCR diversity was significantly greater in tumor than normal lung tissue. Tumor repertoires had a smaller top 100 clone share than normal lung.

The template was RNA from unsorted bulk tissue. This clonotype was counted a few times. Its target is unknown. A read error may account for a junction end that differs from germline. Three rounds of nested PCR, following a modified ARM-PCR protocol, produced the TCRbeta library. TCRdb processed the multiplex PCR reads anew with MiXCR; each CDR3 protein has one entry. The sample lists about 110,000 distinct CDR3 sequences, roughly 80% seen once, with more than 35% in the top ten. The CDR3 extends over 15 amino acids. Germline V CDR1 and CDR2: MNHEY, SVGEGT. Sequencing was performed on lung tumor tissue. The chain joins TRBV6-2 or TRBV6-3 to TRBJ1-2; TRBD1 matches at 8 bases. The receptor was derived from a woman in her sixties with non-small cell lung cancer. The CDR3 protein is CASSRQGYMDYCYTF. The CDR3 DNA sequence: TGTGCCAGCAGCCGACAGGGGTATATGGACTATTGCTACACCTTC.